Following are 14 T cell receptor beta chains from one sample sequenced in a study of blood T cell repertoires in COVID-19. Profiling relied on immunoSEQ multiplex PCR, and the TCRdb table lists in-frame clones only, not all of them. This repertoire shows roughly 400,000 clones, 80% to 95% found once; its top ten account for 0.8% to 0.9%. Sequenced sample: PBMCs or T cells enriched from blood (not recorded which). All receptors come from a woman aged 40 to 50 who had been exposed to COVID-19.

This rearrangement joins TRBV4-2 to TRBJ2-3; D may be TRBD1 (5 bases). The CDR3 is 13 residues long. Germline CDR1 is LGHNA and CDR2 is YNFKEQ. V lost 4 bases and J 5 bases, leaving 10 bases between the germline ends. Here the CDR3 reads CASSLIQGDTQYF. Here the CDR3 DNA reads TGTGCCAGCAGCCTCATCCAGGGAGATACGCAGTATTTT.

The CDR3 reads CASSITGTGTEAFF. As DNA, the CDR3 is TGTGCCAGTAGTATAACAGGGACGGGCACTGAAGCTTTCTTT. The chain has TRBV19 and TRBJ1-1, with a possible D match to TRBD1 (6 bases). The CDR3 is 14 residues long. The ends were cut back, 2 bases at V and 4 bases at J, with 11 bases in the middle. Looked up from germline, CDR1 is LNHDA and CDR2 is SQIVND (reference sequence). Filled out from reference TRBV19 and TRBJ1-1, the complete variable domain reads DGGITQSPKYLFRKEGQNVTLSCEQNLNHDAMYWYRQDPGQGLRLIYYSQIVNDFQKGDIAEGYSVSREKKESFPLTVTSAQKNPTAFYLCASSITGTGTEAFFGQGTRLTVV.

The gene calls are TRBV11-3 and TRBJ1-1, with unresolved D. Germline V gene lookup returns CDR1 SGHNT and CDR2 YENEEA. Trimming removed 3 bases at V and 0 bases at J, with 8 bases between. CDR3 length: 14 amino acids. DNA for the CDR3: TGTGCCAGCAGCTTGTCTCCAGTGAACACTGAAGCTTTCTTT. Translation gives CASSLSPVNTEAFF.

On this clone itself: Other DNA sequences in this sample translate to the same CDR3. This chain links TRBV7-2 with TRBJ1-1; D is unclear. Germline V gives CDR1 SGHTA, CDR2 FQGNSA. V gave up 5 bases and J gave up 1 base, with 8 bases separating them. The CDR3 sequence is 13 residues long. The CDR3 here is CASSLSGNTEAFF. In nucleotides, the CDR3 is TGTGCCAGCAGCCTCAGTGGGAACACTGAAGCTTTCTTT. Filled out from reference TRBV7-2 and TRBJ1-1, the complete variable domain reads GAGVSQSPSNKVTEKGKDVELRCDPISGHTALYWYRQSLGQGLEFLIYFQGNSAPDKSGLPSDRFSAERTGGSVSTLTIQRTQQEDSAVYLCASSLSGNTEAFFGQGTRLTVV.

CDR3 protein: CASSETDRMNTEAFF. For the CDR3, the DNA is TGCGCCAGCAGTGAGACAGATAGAATGAACACTGAAGCTTTCTTT. This chain connects TRBV10-2 to TRBJ1-1, with no clear D. Germline V gene sequence: CDR1 WSHSY, CDR2 SAAADI. The V end was cut by 2 bases, the J end by 0 bases, with 10 bases between. CDR3 length: 15 amino acids.

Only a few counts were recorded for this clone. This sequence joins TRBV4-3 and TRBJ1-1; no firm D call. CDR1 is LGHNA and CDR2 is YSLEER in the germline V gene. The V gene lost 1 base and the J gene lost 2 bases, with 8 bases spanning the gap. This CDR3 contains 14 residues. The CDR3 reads CASSQAHPNTEAFF. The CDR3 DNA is TGCGCCAGCAGCCAAGCACACCCTAACACTGAAGCTTTCTTT.

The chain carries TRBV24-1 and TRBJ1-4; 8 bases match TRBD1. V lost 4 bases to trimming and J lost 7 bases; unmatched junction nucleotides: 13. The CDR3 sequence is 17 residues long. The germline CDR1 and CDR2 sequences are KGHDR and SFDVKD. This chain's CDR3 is CATSDYDRGRIIEKLFF. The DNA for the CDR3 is TGTGCCACCAGTGACTACGACAGGGGACGGATTATTGAAAAACTGTTTTTT.

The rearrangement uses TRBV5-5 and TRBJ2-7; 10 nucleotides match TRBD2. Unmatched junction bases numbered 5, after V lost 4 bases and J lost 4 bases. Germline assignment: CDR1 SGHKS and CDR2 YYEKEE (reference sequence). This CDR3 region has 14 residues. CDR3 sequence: CASSGSSGSYEQYF. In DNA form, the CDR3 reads TGTGCCAGCAGCGGGTCTAGCGGGAGTTACGAGCAGTACTTC. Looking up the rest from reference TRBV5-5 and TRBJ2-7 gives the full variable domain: DAGVTQSPTHLIKTRGQQVTLRCSPISGHKSVSWYQQVLGQGPQFIFQYYEKEERGRGNFPDRFSARQFPNYSSELNVNALLLGDSALYLCASSGSSGSYEQYFGPGTRLTVT.

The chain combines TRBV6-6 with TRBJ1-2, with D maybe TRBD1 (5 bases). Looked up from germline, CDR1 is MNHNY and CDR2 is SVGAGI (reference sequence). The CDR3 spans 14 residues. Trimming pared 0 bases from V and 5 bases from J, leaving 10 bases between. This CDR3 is CASSYSTSGYGYTF. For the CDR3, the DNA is TGTGCCAGCAGTTACTCGACATCAGGGTATGGCTACACCTTC.

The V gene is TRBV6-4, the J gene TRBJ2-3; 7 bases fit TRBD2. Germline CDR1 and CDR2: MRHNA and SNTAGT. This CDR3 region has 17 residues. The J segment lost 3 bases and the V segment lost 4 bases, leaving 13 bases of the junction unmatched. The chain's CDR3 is CASSVRASGSLTDTQYF. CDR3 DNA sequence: TGTGCCAGCAGTGTCCGTGCTAGCGGTTCACTTACAGATACGCAGTATTTT.

The CDR3 loop is CASSASGAGGVYGYTF. The CDR3 DNA reads TGCGCCAGCAGTGCCTCTGGGGCAGGGGGAGTATATGGCTACACCTTC. V gene TRBV10-2 combines with J gene TRBJ1-2; the match to TRBD1 covers 7 bases. Germline CDR1 and CDR2: WSHSY and SAAADI. The V gene end was trimmed by 4 bases and the J gene end by 5 bases; junction bases not matched to a gene: 13. The CDR3 length is 16 residues.

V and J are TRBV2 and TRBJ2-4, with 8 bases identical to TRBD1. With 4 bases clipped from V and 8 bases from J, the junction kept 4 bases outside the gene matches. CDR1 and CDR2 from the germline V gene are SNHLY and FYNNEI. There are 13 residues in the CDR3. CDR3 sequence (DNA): TGTGCCAGCAGTGGCGGACAGGGATACATTCAGTACTTC. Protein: CASSGGQGYIQYF.

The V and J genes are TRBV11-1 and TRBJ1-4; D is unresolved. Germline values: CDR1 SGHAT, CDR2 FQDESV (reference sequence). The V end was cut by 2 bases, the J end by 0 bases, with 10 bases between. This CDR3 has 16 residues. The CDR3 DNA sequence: TGTGCCAGCAGCTTACAGGCCTCAGCAACTAATGAAAAACTGTTTTTT. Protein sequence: CASSLQASATNEKLFF.

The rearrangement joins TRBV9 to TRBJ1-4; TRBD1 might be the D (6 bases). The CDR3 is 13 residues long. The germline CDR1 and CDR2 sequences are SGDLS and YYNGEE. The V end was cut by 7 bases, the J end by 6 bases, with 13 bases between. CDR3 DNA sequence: TGTGCCAGCTCCAGGGGATGGGATGAAAAACTGTTTTTT. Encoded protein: CASSRGWDEKLFF.